Listed below are T cell receptor beta chains from one sample, sequenced in a study of OX40 agonist ivuxolimab in advanced cancers. Using immunoSEQ multiplex PCR, the repertoire was profiled, and TCRdb retains in-frame clones only, with some absent. The table lists about 23,000 clones, around four fifths of them singletons. The input for sequencing was CD4+ or CD8+ T cells sorted from blood, taken in a trial of the OX40 agonist ivuxolimab. The receptors were gathered from an adult with an advanced solid tumor such as melanoma, head and neck, liver or kidney cancer. The CDR3 runs from the conserved cysteine through the conserved F or W. The D gene is left open where the match is weak. Where a row states a size, it is once, few, many or the class of an expanded clone; other rows omit it.

j_call v_call d_call clone_size cdr3_aa cdr3_nt
TRBJ2-7 TRBV7-9 TRBD1 medium-sized CASSSPGQVFHEQYF TGTGCCAGCAGCTCTCCGGGACAGGTGTTCCACGAGCAGTACTTC
TRBJ2-6 TRBV5-1 NA NA CASSLGSAGANVLTF TGCGCCAGCAGCTTGGGGTCAGCTGGGGCCAACGTCCTGACTTTC
TRBJ1-1 TRBV4-1 NA NA CASSLGLNTEAFF TGCGCCAGCAGCCTCGGTCTGAACACTGAAGCTTTCTTT
TRBJ2-1 TRBV6-5 NA NA CASSLLGYNEQFF TGTGCCAGCAGCCTACTGGGGTACAATGAGCAGTTCTTC
TRBJ2-6 TRBV7-9 TRBD1 NA CASSFPGQTPSSGANVLTF TGTGCCAGCAGCTTCCCGGGACAGACCCCATCCTCTGGGGCCAACGTCCTGACTTTC
TRBJ1-1 TRBV6-5 NA once CASKTDVNTEAFF TGTGCCAGCAAGACAGACGTGAACACTGAAGCTTTCTTT
TRBJ2-3 TRBV4-3 TRBD1 NA CASSQKTWDRGTDTQYF TGCGCCAGCAGCCAAAAAACCTGGGACAGGGGAACAGATACGCAGTATTTT
TRBJ2-7 TRBV6-6 NA NA CASQAQVSYGEQYF TGTGCCAGCCAAGCACAAGTCTCATACGGCGAGCAGTACTTC
TRBJ1-3 TRBV4-3 NA NA CASSQDRFAGSGNTIYF TGCGCCAGCAGCCAAGATCGTTTTGCTGGATCTGGAAACACCATATATTTT
TRBJ1-3 TRBV6-6 NA NA CASSQGPRGNNTIYF TGTGCCAGCAGTCAAGGTCCCAGAGGGAACAACACCATATATTTT
TRBJ2-5 TRBV9 NA few CASSVQGVAETQYF TGTGCCAGCAGCGTACAGGGCGTAGCAGAGACCCAGTACTTC
TRBJ2-4 TRBV7-2 NA NA CASSLDSPGGNIQYF TGTGCCAGCAGCTTAGACTCCCCAGGGGGGAACATTCAGTACTTC
TRBJ2-3 TRBV9 TRBD2 once CASSRGGAGDTQYF TGTGCCAGCAGCCGCGGGGGGGCCGGAGATACGCAGTATTTT